A selection of T cell receptor beta chains follows, all from one sample in a study of blood T cells in healthy people across ages. TCRdb itself ran the 5' RACE reads through MiXCR, one entry per CDR3 protein. The sample shows 1,100,000 or so distinct CDR3 sequences, around 45% of them seen only once. Input material: blood. Receptor source: a woman aged 55-70 years in good health. Each CDR3 is given with its conserved first and last residue. Each record gives: V gene, J gene, D gene, clone size, CDR3 DNA, CDR3 protein. The D gene is left open where the match is weak. Only part of the rows carry a size: once, few, many, or a class if the clone is expanded.

V gene: TRBV20-1
J gene: TRBJ2-1
D gene: .
clone size: few
CDR3 DNA: TGCAGTGCTAGAGATGGGGTTGGCTCCTACAATGAGCAGTTCTTC
CDR3 protein: CSARDGVGSYNEQFF

V gene: TRBV6-5
J gene: TRBJ2-5
D gene: TRBD2
clone size: once
CDR3 DNA: TGTGCCAGCAGCCCACTGGGCGGGGGGACCAAAGAGACCCAGTACTTC
CDR3 protein: CASSPLGGGTKETQYF

V gene: TRBV5-1
J gene: TRBJ2-6
D gene: TRBD1
clone size: .
CDR3 DNA: TGCACCAGCAGAAGAGGACCGGGACAGGGTACTGGGGCCAACGTCCTGACTTTC
CDR3 protein: CTSRRGPGQGTGANVLTF

V gene: TRBV20-1
J gene: TRBJ1-2
D gene: .
clone size: .
CDR3 DNA: TGCAGTGCTAGTACGGGGGCTGTAGGAGGCTACACCTTC
CDR3 protein: CSASTGAVGGYTF

V gene: TRBV20-1
J gene: TRBJ2-7
D gene: TRBD2
clone size: .
CDR3 DNA: TGCAGTGCCCGGGCCCCCCTAGCGGGAGGGTACGAGCAGTACTTC
CDR3 protein: CSARAPLAGGYEQYF

V gene: TRBV7-9
J gene: TRBJ2-7
D gene: .
clone size: .
CDR3 DNA: TGTGCCAGCAGCCGGGCAGAGGCCTACGAGCAGTACTTC
CDR3 protein: CASSRAEAYEQYF

V gene: TRBV20-1
J gene: TRBJ2-1
D gene: TRBD1
clone size: few
CDR3 DNA: TGCAGTGCGAACGCCGGGACAGGGGTTCTGTGGGAGCAGTTCTTC
CDR3 protein: CSANAGTGVLWEQFF

V gene: TRBV28
J gene: TRBJ2-5
D gene: .
clone size: few
CDR3 DNA: TGTGCCAGCAGTGTTACAGGGAGGGGGACCCAGTACTTC
CDR3 protein: CASSVTGRGTQYF

V gene: TRBV3-1
J gene: TRBJ2-7
D gene: .
clone size: many
CDR3 DNA: TGTGCCAGCAGCCCGGGGAATAGACAGGCCGAGGGGTACTTC
CDR3 protein: CASSPGNRQAEGYF

V gene: TRBV6-6
J gene: TRBJ2-7
D gene: .
clone size: many
CDR3 DNA: TGTGCCAGCAGTTACAAGGGGGACGAGCAGTACTTC
CDR3 protein: CASSYKGDEQYF

V gene: TRBV19
J gene: TRBJ1-5
D gene: .
clone size: .
CDR3 DNA: TGTGCCAGTAGTATTTGGGTGGATCAGCCCCAGCATTTT
CDR3 protein: CASSIWVDQPQHF

V gene: TRBV10-3
J gene: TRBJ1-2
D gene: TRBD1
clone size: few
CDR3 DNA: TGTGCCATCAGTGAGCCTGCCCGGCCCACAGGGGGTAAAGTATATGGCTACACCTTC
CDR3 protein: CAISEPARPTGGKVYGYTF

V gene: TRBV12-1
J gene: TRBJ2-5
D gene: .
clone size: .
CDR3 DNA: .
CDR3 protein: CASSFGYGTASFALRAPGQYF

V gene: TRBV2
J gene: TRBJ2-1
D gene: TRBD2
clone size: .
CDR3 DNA: TGTGCCAGCAGTGTACTAGCGGGAGGTCAGGGTGAGCAGTTCTTC
CDR3 protein: CASSVLAGGQGEQFF

V gene: TRBV5-1
J gene: TRBJ2-3
D gene: TRBD2
clone size: .
CDR3 DNA: TGCGCCAGCAGCCCGGGACTAGCTAGCACAGATACGCAGTATTTT
CDR3 protein: CASSPGLASTDTQYF

V gene: TRBV20-1
J gene: TRBJ1-4
D gene: .
clone size: .
CDR3 DNA: TGCAGTGCTAGGTCGATGGAAAAACTGTTTTTT
CDR3 protein: CSARSMEKLFF

V gene: TRBV5-1
J gene: TRBJ1-6
D gene: TRBD1
clone size: .
CDR3 DNA: TGCGCCAGCAGCTTAAGACAGGGAACGGATTCACCCCTCCACTTT
CDR3 protein: CASSLRQGTDSPLHF

V gene: TRBV6-5
J gene: TRBJ2-1
D gene: .
clone size: .
CDR3 DNA: TGTGCCAGCAGTTACGATGAATCCTACGAGCAGTTCTTC
CDR3 protein: CASSYDESYEQFF

V gene: TRBV12-3/TRBV12-4
J gene: TRBJ2-6
D gene: .
clone size: many
CDR3 DNA: TGTGCCAGCAGTGAAAGACTGAGCTCTGGGGCCAACGTCCTGACTTTC
CDR3 protein: CASSERLSSGANVLTF

V gene: TRBV27
J gene: TRBJ2-7
D gene: .
clone size: once
CDR3 DNA: TGTGCCAGCAGTTTACGGTTTGGTATAGGCTCATACGAGCAGTACTTC
CDR3 protein: CASSLRFGIGSYEQYF

V gene: TRBV5-1
J gene: TRBJ2-1
D gene: .
clone size: .
CDR3 DNA: TGCGCCAGCAGCTTGAGGTCGACAGGCTACAAGGAGCAGTTCTTC
CDR3 protein: CASSLRSTGYKEQFF

V gene: TRBV20-1
J gene: TRBJ2-4
D gene: .
clone size: few
CDR3 DNA: TGCAGTGCTAGAGAGAGGGGTAGGGCCAAAAACATTCAGTACTTC
CDR3 protein: CSARERGRAKNIQYF

V gene: TRBV25-1
J gene: TRBJ2-7
D gene: .
clone size: few
CDR3 DNA: TGTGCCAGCAGTGAATACGGAGGCAGGGGGGGCACCTACGAGCAGTACTTC
CDR3 protein: CASSEYGGRGGTYEQYF

V gene: TRBV27
J gene: TRBJ1-1
D gene: .
clone size: .
CDR3 DNA: TGTGCCAGCAGTACGCACGACAGGAGTGAAGCTTTCTTT
CDR3 protein: CASSTHDRSEAFF

V gene: TRBV29-1
J gene: TRBJ2-5
D gene: TRBD2
clone size: .
CDR3 DNA: TGCACCTCGAGCGCGGGAGGTATGGAGACCCAGTACTTC
CDR3 protein: CTSSAGGMETQYF

V gene: TRBV6-6
J gene: TRBJ2-5
D gene: TRBD1
clone size: .
CDR3 DNA: TGTGCCAGCAGTACCCGACAGGGGGCAGGGGAGACCCAGTACTTC
CDR3 protein: CASSTRQGAGETQYF

V gene: TRBV25-1
J gene: TRBJ1-5
D gene: .
clone size: few
CDR3 DNA: TGTGCCAGCAGTGAAGGAGGGACGTACAATCAGCCCCAGCATTTT
CDR3 protein: CASSEGGTYNQPQHF